This TCR beta chain emerged from a study of blood T cells in healthy people across ages. The study, taken as a whole, reports: Measured against age, TCR beta diversity per million T cells decreased in a roughly linear manner.

Each donor supplied 8 to 10 milliliters of peripheral blood. Germline lookup yields CDR1 MGHDK and CDR2 SYGVNS. This CDR3 has 14 amino acids. The V end lost 1 base, the J end lost 8 bases, and 14 bases lay between the germline ends. This clonotype has a count of ten or more. Its target is not known. Alongside a J-beta primer mix, a sample-barcoded 5' primer served in a second PCR lasting about 7 to 11 cycles. TCRdb re-analysed the 5' RACE reads in MiXCR, keeping a single row per CDR3 protein. The table lists 1.5 million to 2 million distinct CDR3 sequences, 28% of them singletons. The chain couples TRBV25-1 to TRBJ1-2; D uncertain. The TCR sequence derives from a woman in her 30s in good health. The sample taken for sequencing was blood. The chain's CDR3 is CASSEFPQVQGYTF. CDR3 nucleotides: TGTGCCAGCAGTGAATTTCCCCAGGTGCAAGGCTACACCTTC.